This T cell receptor (beta chain) was sequenced for a study of T cells in Graves' hyperthyroidism and ophthalmopathy. The study's findings and limits: Before onset, by a median of approximately 6.8 months, the model predicted ophthalmopathy. Expanded thyroid clonotypes (above 0.001) were mostly also found in blood.

The investigators amplified TCR beta CDR3 regions from RNA transcripts. First-round RT-PCR targeting the TCR CDR3 was performed with the HTBI primer set. One entry per CDR3 protein, called by TCRdb with MiXCR from the multiplex PCR reads. This repertoire shows some 570,000 distinct CDR3 sequences, approximately 17% found once; its top ten account for around 17%. The V segment lost 1 base and the J segment 0 bases; nucleotides outside the gene matches: 7. The CDR3 length is 17 residues. CDR1 and CDR2 from the germline V gene are SQVTM and ANQGSEA. This clonotype was observed at least ten times. Its cognate antigen is unknown. Uncontrolled infections, other autoimmune diseases, pregnancy or lactation led to exclusion of patients. Diagnostic assessment was based on clinical symptoms, serum thyroxine and TRAb, thyroid ultrasound and orbital computed tomography.

The receptor was derived from a woman aged 18-29 years with Graves' ophthalmopathy. The specimen sequenced was blood. The J gene is TRBJ2-1, the V gene TRBV29-1; TRBD2 matches at 9 bases. The CDR3 here is CSVEGTSGPSSYNEQFF. CDR3 bases: TGCAGCGTTGAAGGAACTAGCGGGCCTAGCTCCTACAATGAGCAGTTCTTC.